A selection of T cell receptor beta chains follows, all from one sample in a study of blood T cell repertoires in COVID-19. Data came from immunoSEQ multiplex PCR; TCRdb stores just in-frame clones and leaves some out. The sample lists 150,000 to 250,000 clones, roughly four fifths occurring once. Sequencing input: PBMCs or T cells enriched from blood (not recorded which). The receptors originated from a man aged 35 to 55 who had recovered from COVID-19. Both conserved end residues are part of each CDR3. The D gene is left open where the match is weak. Rows may omit the clone size; those that give it use once, few, many or a size class.

>NA|TRBJ2-2|TRBD1|TRBV7-9
TGTGCCAGCAGCGCCCGGGACAGGGAGAACACCGGGGAGCTGTTTTTT
CASSARDRENTGELFF
>NA|TRBJ1-1|NA|TRBV19
TGTGCCAGTAATTACCTTTGGGCAGGGGAGATTACTGAAGCTTTCTTT
CASNYLWAGEITEAFF
>NA|TRBJ2-7|NA|TRBV24-1
TGTGCCACCAGTGCTGGGGGCGACTCGAAGCAGTACTTC
CATSAGGDSKQYF
>NA|TRBJ2-7|NA|TRBV5-6
TGTGCCAGCAGCTTGGGAGAAGTATACTCCTACGAGCAGTACTTC
CASSLGEVYSYEQYF
>NA|TRBJ1-4|TRBD1|TRBV9
TGTGCCAGCAGCCCTCAGGGACGACAGGGGTTTTCTACTAATGAAAAACTGTTTTTT
CASSPQGRQGFSTNEKLFF
>once|TRBJ1-1|TRBD1|TRBV7-4
TGTGCCAGCAGCTTAAATTCTACAGGGGGGCTCGGCACTGAAGCTTTCTTT
CASSLNSTGGLGTEAFF
>NA|TRBJ1-5|TRBD1|TRBV19
TGTGCCAGTAGTACGATCGACAGGGGGAATCAGCCCCAGCATTTT
CASSTIDRGNQPQHF
>NA|TRBJ2-5|TRBD2|TRBV9
TGTGCCAGCAGCGTAGGCCCCCAAGCGGGGAAAGAGACCCAGTACTTC
CASSVGPQAGKETQYF
>NA|TRBJ2-7|NA|TRBV11-2
TGTGCCAGCAGCTTACCTACTCAGGGGTACCGCTACGAGCAGTACTTC
CASSLPTQGYRYEQYF
>NA|TRBJ2-5|NA|TRBV7-9
TGTGCCAGCAGCCCAGAGGGGAAAGGGGGTCAAGAGACCCAGTACTTC
CASSPEGKGGQETQYF
>NA|TRBJ1-3|NA|TRBV6-5
TGTGCCAGCAGCCCCTTCTCTGGAAACACCATATATTTT
CASSPFSGNTIYF
>NA|TRBJ1-5|TRBD1|TRBV27
TGTGCCAGCAGTCCCGAGGGGGCCGGGGATCAGCCCCAGCATTTT
CASSPEGAGDQPQHF
>once|TRBJ2-1|TRBD2|TRBV3-1/TRBV3-2
TGTGCCAGCAGCCAACATAGCGGGGGGGCCGTAGAGCAGTTCTTC
CASSQHSGGAVEQFF
>NA|TRBJ1-6|NA|TRBV4-1
TGCGCCAGCAGCCAAAACCGGGACTATAATTCACCCCTCCACTTT
CASSQNRDYNSPLHF
>NA|TRBJ2-1|NA|TRBV7-2
TGTGCCAGCAGCCTCACAGCTACTCAATACAATGAGCAGTTCTTC
CASSLTATQYNEQFF
>NA|TRBJ2-5|TRBD1|TRBV5-1
TGCGCCAGTCGGGACAGGGGGCACGAGACCCAGTACTTC
CASRDRGHETQYF
>NA|TRBJ1-5|NA|TRBV23-1
TGCGCCAGCAGTCAACCGACTTATGAGAATCAGCCCCAGCATTTT
CASSQPTYENQPQHF
>many|TRBJ1-5|NA|TRBV7-8
TGTGCCAGCAGCTTATTTCAGGGGCCAAGTCAGCCCCAGCATTTT
CASSLFQGPSQPQHF
>NA|TRBJ2-1|NA|TRBV28
TGTGCCAGCAGTTCCCCGTCGCCTATAACCTACAATGAGCAGTTCTTC
CASSSPSPITYNEQFF
>few|TRBJ1-6|NA|TRBV27
TGTGCCAGCAGGCAGGGTAGAGCCGACCGAAATTATAATTCACCCCTCCACTTT
CASRQGRADRNYNSPLHF
>NA|TRBJ2-2|TRBD2|TRBV28
TGTGCCATCAGCGGGGTGTGGAACACCGGGGAGCTGTTTTTT
CAISGVWNTGELFF
>NA|TRBJ2-3|NA|TRBV5-1
TGCGCCAGCAGCTTAGGACAAATACTCACAGATACGCAGTATTTT
CASSLGQILTDTQYF
>NA|TRBJ1-3|NA|TRBV21-1
TGTGCCAGCAGCAAGACGGGTTGGAACACCATATATTTT
CASSKTGWNTIYF
>NA|TRBJ2-1|TRBD1|TRBV11-2
TGTGCCAGCAGCTTCCTATACTCGGGACAGGGGGCCAATGAGCAGTTCTTC
CASSFLYSGQGANEQFF
>NA|TRBJ2-4|NA|TRBV27
TGTGCCAGCAGTTTTGGGGCCCGAGGCATTCAGTACTTC
CASSFGARGIQYF
>NA|TRBJ1-2|NA|TRBV19
TGTGCCAGTAGCACCCGTGGCCCCTCTCGATATGGCTACACCTTC
CASSTRGPSRYGYTF
>NA|TRBJ2-1|NA|TRBV3-1/TRBV3-2
TGTGCCAGCAGCCAATTCCAGGGGTTGTCCTACAATGAGCAGTTCTTC
CASSQFQGLSYNEQFF
>NA|TRBJ1-5|NA|TRBV5-4
TGTGCCAGCAGCCTTTTCAATCAGCCCCAGCATTTT
CASSLFNQPQHF
>NA|TRBJ2-2|TRBD1|TRBV10-3
TGTGCCATCAAGGACAGGGGAACGAACACCGGGGAGCTGTTTTTT
CAIKDRGTNTGELFF
>NA|TRBJ2-3|TRBD2|TRBV24-1
TGTGCCAGCGGACCAGCGGGGGGACAAGGGAGCACAGATACGCAGTATTTT
CASGPAGGQGSTDTQYF
>NA|TRBJ2-7|NA|TRBV5-4
TGTGCCAGCAGCTTGGACCAGTGGGAGCGGGAGCAGTACTTC
CASSLDQWEREQYF
>NA|TRBJ2-1|TRBD2|TRBV6-2/TRBV6-3
TGTGCCAGCAGTTACCGTGGGACTAGTGGTTGGAACTACAATGAGCAGTTCTTC
CASSYRGTSGWNYNEQFF